The 30 T cell receptor beta chains reported below all come from one sample, sequenced in a study of T cell repertoires in cytomegalovirus infection. These receptors have no known antigen. TCRdb processed the reads anew with MiXCR; each CDR3 protein has one entry. Among approximately 150,000 distinct CDR3 sequences, roughly a fifth were seen once, and the ten largest hold 25%. This sample comprised CD8+ T cells from cultured PBMCs, obtained from culture after CMV antigen stimulation. Source of these receptors: a human donor in good health (CMV status not recorded). Some clones in this sample may be carry-over from other donors' samples.

In its sample, this clonotype was seen many times. The chain joins TRBV7-2 to TRBJ2-1; 10 bases match TRBD2. The CDR3 consists of 15 residues. V shed 5 bases, J shed 5 bases, and the junction held 6 bases outside the gene matches. CDR1 SGHTA and CDR2 FQGNSA come from the germline V gene. The CDR3 DNA follows: TGTGCCAGCAGCCCATTTGGACTAGCGGACAATGAGCAGTTCTTC. The encoded protein is CASSPFGLADNEQFF.

This chain uses TRBV20-1 with TRBJ1-5; D gene ambiguous. Trimming pared 4 bases from V and 9 bases from J, leaving 22 bases between. CDR3 length equals 15 residues. Germline loops: CDR1 DFQATT, CDR2 SNEGSKA (reference sequence). The CDR3 protein is CSATGLATPLAPQHF. CDR3 DNA: TGCAGTGCTACAGGACTCGCCACACCATTGGCGCCCCAGCATTTT.

The chain has TRBV7-2 and TRBJ1-4, with 9 bases lining up with TRBD1. CDR1 and CDR2 from the germline V gene are SGHTA and FQGNSA. This CDR3 region has 17 residues. J lost 10 bases, V lost 2 bases, and 14 bases had no gene match. The CDR3 reads CASSLPVTGGAGAKLFF. CDR3 coding DNA: TGTGCCAGCAGCTTACCCGTAACAGGGGGCGCAGGGGCAAAACTGTTTTTT.

This clonotype was counted a single time. J is TRBJ2-1 and V is TRBV6-2 or TRBV6-3; 12 nucleotides agree with TRBD2. Germline CDR1 MNHEY, CDR2 SVGEGT. V lost 5 bases to trimming and J lost 6 bases; unmatched junction nucleotides: 5. The CDR3 consists of 15 residues. CDR3 sequence: CASSPLAGGRNEQFF. CDR3 coding DNA: TGTGCCAGCAGTCCTCTAGCGGGGGGGCGCAATGAGCAGTTCTTC.

This clonotype showed up just a few times. The chain links TRBV9 to TRBJ2-7, with 9 bases that match TRBD2. Trimming at V came to 3 bases and at J to 1 base, leaving 2 bases not matched to a gene. This CDR3 contains 14 residues. Germline CDR1 is SGDLS and CDR2 is YYNGEE. CDR3 sequence reads: CASSAGLASYEQYF. In nucleotides, the CDR3 is TGTGCCAGCAGCGCCGGACTAGCGTCCTACGAGCAGTACTTC.

The V gene is TRBV10-1, the J gene TRBJ2-3; 10 nucleotides agree with TRBD1. The V gene's germline CDR1 is WNHNN and CDR2 SYGVQD (reference sequence). The CDR3 has 18 amino acids. V shed 2 bases, J shed 3 bases, and the junction held 11 bases outside the gene matches. This chain's CDR3 is CASSETSTGDRGTDTQYF. CDR3 DNA: TGCGCCAGCAGTGAGACCTCCACCGGGGACAGGGGAACAGATACGCAGTATTTT.

The chain uses TRBV6-6 and TRBJ1-6; D might be TRBD1 (6 bases). The CDR3 is 16 residues long. Germline loops: CDR1 MNHNY, CDR2 SVGAGI (reference sequence). V lost 7 bases, J lost 10 bases, and 23 bases lay in between. CDR3 loop: CASIIGGGGSRSPLHF. The DNA for the CDR3 is TGTGCCAGCATAATAGGGGGAGGGGGATCAAGATCACCCCTCCACTTT.

The J gene is TRBJ2-1, the V gene TRBV7-2, with 11 nucleotides matching TRBD2. The CDR3 is made up of 15 amino acids. V lost 4 bases, J lost 4 bases, and 3 bases stayed unmatched. The germline V gene encodes CDR1 SGHTA and CDR2 FQGNSA. The CDR3 coding sequence is TGTGCCAGCAGCTATCTAGCGGGGGGATACAATGAGCAGTTCTTC. Encoded protein: CASSYLAGGYNEQFF.

This clonotype was detected a few times. The chain combines TRBV7-6 with TRBJ1-1, with TRBD1 matching over 10 bases. Germline V lookup: CDR1 SGHVS, CDR2 FNYEAQ. The CDR3 sequence is 15 residues long. Trimming took 3 bases from V and 5 from J; bases not matched to a gene: 6. CDR3 loop: CASSFGTGVGTEAFF. CDR3 bases: TGTGCCAGCAGCTTTGGGACAGGGGTTGGGACTGAAGCTTTCTTT.

The rearrangement uses TRBV7-9 and TRBJ2-3; 14 bases map to TRBD2. Germline-derived CDR1 and CDR2 are SEHNR and FQNEAQ (reference sequence). The CDR3 is made up of 16 amino acids. The V gene end was trimmed by 5 bases and the J gene end by 3 bases; junction bases not matched to a gene: 4. The CDR3 DNA reads as TGTGCCAGCAGCGGACTAGCGGGGGGACAGACAGATACGCAGTATTTT. Translation: CASSGLAGGQTDTQYF.

The CDR3 protein is CASSERGVSYNSPLHF. In DNA, the CDR3 is TGTGCCAGCAGTGAACGGGGTGTCTCCTATAATTCACCCCTCCACTTT. The chain has TRBV12-3 or TRBV12-4 and TRBJ1-6, with D unresolved. V lost 5 bases to trimming and J lost 0 bases, with 11 bases between them. The CDR3 consists of 16 residues.

The chain couples TRBV11-2 to TRBJ2-5; TRBD1 or TRBD2 may be the D gene (6 bases each). Trimming cost V 1 base and J 9 bases, with 15 bases left between them. CDR1 is SGHAT and CDR2 is FQNNGV in the germline V gene. The CDR3 totals 14 residues. CDR3 sequence: CASSLAGARKAQYF. The DNA of the CDR3 is TGTGCCAGCAGCTTAGCGGGGGCCAGGAAGGCCCAGTACTTC.

There are a few counts of this clonotype. The V gene is TRBV4-1, the J gene TRBJ2-5; a possible D gene is TRBD1 (6 bases). Germline V gives CDR1 MGHRA, CDR2 YSYEKL. Trimming cost V 0 bases and J 5 bases, with 13 bases left between them. This CDR3 comprises 15 residues. CDR3 nucleotide sequence: TGCGCCAGCAGCCAAGATTGGGGGCCAAGGGAGACCCAGTACTTC. This encodes CASSQDWGPRETQYF.

This clonotype was detected many times. The chain carries TRBV7-8 and TRBJ2-7; 9 positions agree with TRBD2. V shed 1 base, J shed 0 bases, and the junction held 7 bases outside the gene matches. Germline V CDR1 and CDR2: SGHVS, FQNEAQ. The CDR3 runs to 17 residues. DNA for the CDR3: TGTGCCAGCAGCTTAGGGGTAGCGGGGGCCATCTCCTACGAGCAGTACTTC. Translated, it gives CASSLGVAGAISYEQYF.

In this sample, this clonotype turned up a few times. The chain couples TRBV7-2 to TRBJ2-1; D gene unclear. The ends were cut back, 5 bases at V and 4 bases at J, with 6 bases in the middle. CDR3 size: 12 residues. The germline CDR1 and CDR2 sequences are SGHTA and FQGNSA. As DNA, the CDR3 is TGTGCCAGCAGCGTTTCGTACAATGAGCAGTTCTTC. This translates into CASSVSYNEQFF.

This clonotype came up a few times. V usage is TRBV10-3 and J usage is TRBJ1-2, with D unclear. The CDR3 length is 14 residues. V lost 6 bases to trimming and J lost 0 bases, with 11 bases between them. Germline lookup yields CDR1 ENHRY and CDR2 SYGVKD. CDR3 loop: CAISAPGSNYGYTF. The CDR3 DNA reads as TGTGCCATCAGCGCCCCGGGGTCTAACTATGGCTACACCTTC.

This clonotype was seen a handful of times. CDR3 residues: CASSPARGSRAYEQYF. CDR3 in DNA: TGTGCCAGCAGCCCCGCGAGAGGGAGCAGGGCCTACGAGCAGTACTTC. This rearrangement joins TRBV7-9 to TRBJ2-7; possibly TRBD1 or TRBD2 for D (5 bases each). The V end lost 5 bases, the J end lost 2 bases, and 19 bases lay between the germline ends. The CDR3 has 16 amino acids. Germline lookup yields CDR1 SEHNR and CDR2 FQNEAQ (reference sequence).

This clonotype was seen a few times. The chain links TRBV7-9 to TRBJ2-4; D is unresolved. The CDR3 has 17 residues. The germline V and J ends were trimmed by 5 bases and 3 bases, with 20 bases remaining between them. CDR1 is SEHNR and CDR2 is FQNEAQ in the germline V gene (reference sequence). The chain's CDR3 is CASSTLIPGDGKNIQYF. CDR3 in DNA: TGTGCCAGCAGCACCCTCATCCCAGGTGATGGCAAAAACATTCAGTACTTC.

This sequence joins TRBV15 and TRBJ1-1; D uncertain. Between the trimmed V and J ends, which lost 3 bases and 2 bases, there was a span of 7 bases. CDR1 LNHNV and CDR2 YYDKDF come from the germline V gene (reference sequence). CDR3 length: 13 residues. CDR3 nucleotide sequence: TGTGCCACCAGCAGCAGACACAACACTGAAGCTTTCTTT. It is translated as CATSSRHNTEAFF.

This chain uses TRBV7-2 with TRBJ2-3; 7 nucleotides align to TRBD1. From germline, CDR1 is SGHTA and CDR2 FQGNSA. This CDR3 has 13 residues. The V and J ends lost 4 bases and 4 bases, in that order; junction bases with no gene match: 2. CDR3 region: CASSYQGADTQYF. The CDR3, as DNA: TGTGCCAGCAGCTACCAGGGGGCAGATACGCAGTATTTT.

The V gene is TRBV6-1, the J gene TRBJ1-6; D gene uncertain. The CDR3 is made up of 15 amino acids. The germline V gene has CDR1 MNHNS and CDR2 SASEGT. V gave up 2 bases and J gave up 0 bases, with 5 bases separating them. The CDR3 protein is CASSEQDSYNSPLHF. For the CDR3, the DNA is TGTGCCAGCAGTGAACAGGACTCCTATAATTCACCCCTCCACTTT.

Remarks on this clonotype: A much larger clone differs by one base, so this may be a read error. The gene calls are TRBV7-6 and TRBJ2-7, with no clear D. Germline V gene lookup returns CDR1 SGHVS and CDR2 FNYEAQ. Trimming took off 1 base at V and 1 base at J, with 5 bases between the two ends. The CDR3 sequence is 13 residues long. CDR3 protein: CASSLGDSYEQYF. The CDR3 DNA reads TGTGCCAGCAGCTTAGGGGATTCCTACGAGCAGTACTTC.

This chain links TRBV6-1 with TRBJ1-2, with D possibly being TRBD1 (5 bases). This CDR3 comprises 12 residues. Deletions cut 1 base from V and 12 bases from J, with 12 bases between. Germline-derived CDR1 and CDR2 are MNHNS and SASEGT. The CDR3 coding sequence is TGTGCCAGCAGTGAAGGACAGCTCGCCGACACCTTC. This sequence encodes CASSEGQLADTF.

A few counts support this clonotype. This rearrangement joins TRBV27 to TRBJ2-2; D tentatively reads TRBD1 or TRBD2 (5 bases each). This CDR3 spans 16 amino acids. Germline V gives CDR1 MNHEY, CDR2 SMNVEV (reference sequence). The germline V and J ends were trimmed by 7 bases and 0 bases, with 15 bases remaining between them. CDR3 region: CASTPSRDPNTGELFF. The CDR3 region has the DNA TGTGCCAGCACCCCCTCCAGGGACCCGAACACCGGGGAGCTGTTTTTT.

This clonotype was detected a few times. The junction departs from the called germline gene at one end, perhaps through a read error. This chain connects TRBV5-5 to TRBJ2-7; tentative D call: TRBD1 (6 bases). CDR1 and CDR2 (germline): SGHKS, YYEKEE (reference sequence). This CDR3 has 15 residues. The CDR3 nucleotides are TGTGCCAGCAGTTTGGGACACACGAGCTCCTACGAGCAGTACTTC. Translated: CASSLGHTSSYEQYF.

A few counts support this clonotype. The J gene is TRBJ2-7, the V gene TRBV12-3 or TRBV12-4, with TRBD1 identical over 7 bases. The CDR3 spans 14 residues. CDR3 nucleotides: TGTACCATCCTACGACAGGGTCCCTCCTACGAGCAGTACTTC. It translates to CTILRQGPSYEQYF.

The chain is built from TRBV7-8 and TRBJ1-6; the match to TRBD1 covers 7 bases. V lost 5 bases to trimming and J lost 7 bases; unmatched junction nucleotides: 11. This CDR3 has 16 residues. Germline values: CDR1 SGHVS, CDR2 FQNEAQ. CDR3: CASSGPDRIENSPLHF. CDR3 nucleotide sequence: TGTGCCAGCAGCGGCCCGGACAGGATAGAAAATTCACCCCTCCACTTT. Supplemented by reference TRBV7-8 and TRBJ1-6, the full variable domain reads GAGVSQSPRYKVAKRGQDVALRCDPISGHVSLFWYQQALGQGPEFLTYFQNEAQLDKSGLPSDRFFAERPEGSVSTLKIQRTQQEDSAVYLCASSGPDRIENSPLHFGNGTRLTVT.

The chain recombines TRBV25-1 with TRBJ1-2, with D unresolved. Between the trimmed V and J ends, which lost 5 bases and 6 bases, there was a span of 13 bases. The V gene's germline CDR1 is MGHDK and CDR2 SYGVNS. This CDR3 has 13 residues. This chain's CDR3 is CASSLSVSDGYTF. Here the CDR3 DNA reads TGTGCCAGCAGTCTGTCCGTTTCGGATGGCTACACCTTC.

The V and J genes are TRBV6-1 and TRBJ2-3; D may be TRBD1 or TRBD2 (5 bases each). The CDR3 has 13 amino acids. Germline assignment: CDR1 MNHNS and CDR2 SASEGT. V dropped 2 bases and J dropped 5 bases, with 8 bases sitting between them. In DNA, the CDR3 is TGTGCCAGCAGTGAATGGGGGAAAGATACGCAGTATTTT. Amino acid sequence: CASSEWGKDTQYF.

The rearrangement joins TRBV7-6 to TRBJ2-3; either TRBD1 or TRBD2 may supply D (6 bases each). Germline V gives CDR1 SGHVS, CDR2 FNYEAQ. CDR3 length equals 14 residues. Deletions cut 8 bases from V and 4 bases from J, with 16 bases between. The CDR3 sequence is CASRKGGSPDTQYF. DNA of the CDR3: TGTGCCAGCCGAAAGGGGGGCTCCCCAGATACGCAGTATTTT.